These 19 T cell receptor beta chains came from one sample sequenced in a study of T cells in Graves' hyperthyroidism and ophthalmopathy. Using RNA transcripts as the source, TCR beta CDR3 regions were amplified. HTBI primers drove first-round RT-PCR of the TCR CDR3. TCRdb re-analysed the multiplex PCR reads in MiXCR, keeping a single row per CDR3 protein. Here the sample spans about 510,000 distinct CDR3 sequences, 13% to 15% being singletons. Sequencing was done on a sample of blood. Source of these receptors: a woman between 35 and 50 years old with Graves' hyperthyroidism.

This clonotype was counted at least ten times. This rearrangement joins TRBV28 to TRBJ1-1; D is uncertain. The CDR3 is 12 amino acids. Germline V CDR1 and CDR2: MDHEN, SYDVKM. Trimming removed 1 base from V and 8 bases from J, with 8 bases in between. The CDR3 DNA reads as TGTGCCAGCAGTTTATCCGGAAGAGAAGCTTTCTTT. Translated, it gives CASSLSGREAFF.

This clonotype was seen a handful of times. The V and J genes are TRBV27 and TRBJ2-3; 9 positions agree with TRBD2. In germline, CDR1 is MNHEY, CDR2 SMNVEV (reference sequence). The V segment lost 0 bases and the J segment 3 bases; nucleotides outside the gene matches: 4. This CDR3 is 16 amino acids long. CDR3 protein: CASSLSPAGGTDTQYF. Written as DNA, the CDR3 is TGTGCCAGCAGTTTATCCCCAGCGGGAGGAACAGATACGCAGTATTTT.

In its sample, this clonotype was seen many times. The genes are TRBV20-1 and TRBJ2-1; D ambiguous. Per the germline V gene, CDR1 is DFQATT and CDR2 is SNEGSKA (reference sequence). V was trimmed by 5 bases and J by 5 bases, leaving 7 bases between them. The CDR3 consists of 11 residues. DNA of the CDR3: TGCAGTGCTCTGAACCACAATGAGCAGTTCTTC. It codes for CSALNHNEQFF.

This clonotype was observed many times. V and J are TRBV10-3 and TRBJ1-5; perhaps TRBD1 as D (6 bases). Trimming removed 4 bases from V and 4 bases from J, with 11 bases in between. Germline assignment: CDR1 ENHRY and CDR2 SYGVKD. CDR3 length equals 14 residues. CDR3 sequence reads: CAISVSDRNQPQHF. The CDR3 region has the DNA TGTGCCATCAGTGTTTCTGACAGGAATCAGCCCCAGCATTTT.

This clonotype was observed many times. The V call is TRBV2, the J call TRBJ1-3; D possibly corresponds to TRBD1 (5 bases). The V end was cut by 11 bases, the J end by 8 bases, with 22 bases between. The CDR3 contains 14 residues. CDR1 is SNHLY and CDR2 is FYNNEI in the germline V gene. The chain's CDR3 is CAHQGLRSRDTIYF. In DNA, the CDR3 is TGTGCCCATCAGGGACTACGAAGTCGAGACACCATATATTTT.

This clonotype was seen repeatedly, ten times or more. This rearrangement joins TRBV18 to TRBJ1-6; D is perhaps TRBD1 (5 bases). Germline V gives CDR1 KGHSH, CDR2 LQKENI. Trimming took 3 bases from V and 12 from J, leaving 15 bases between them. The CDR3 is 14 residues long. CDR3 coding DNA: TGTGCCAGCTCACCTGAACACCAGGGAGGACCCCTCCACTTT. Protein sequence: CASSPEHQGGPLHF.

This chain connects TRBV12-3 or TRBV12-4 to TRBJ2-7; 7 bases are shared with TRBD1. This CDR3 is built from 12 residues. J lost 6 bases, V lost 5 bases, and 4 bases had no gene match. CDR3 residues: CASSTGTAEQYF. The CDR3 DNA reads as TGTGCCAGCAGTACCGGGACAGCCGAGCAGTACTTC.

The sample holds a few counts of this clonotype. The V gene is TRBV14, the J gene TRBJ1-2; maybe TRBD1 (6 bases). Germline lookup yields CDR1 SGHDN and CDR2 FVKESK. This CDR3 has 15 residues. Trimming took 0 bases from V and 6 from J, leaving 14 bases between them. CDR3 DNA: TGTGCCAGCAGCCAAGATGGGCAGGGGACCCATGGCTACACCTTC. The encoded protein is CASSQDGQGTHGYTF.

Concerning this clonotype itself: Since a much larger clone is just one base distant, this may be a read error. The chain is built from TRBV12-3 or TRBV12-4 and TRBJ1-4; no definite D call. This CDR3 region has 16 residues. The CDR3 DNA reads as TGTGCCAGCAGCCCGGGGATAGGGCGGACTAATGGAAAACTGTTTTTT. It encodes CASSPGIGRTNGKLFF.

The V call is TRBV10-3, the J call TRBJ2-2, with 10 nucleotides matching TRBD1. The germline V gene has CDR1 ENHRY and CDR2 SYGVKD. CDR3 size: 14 residues. V was clipped by 6 bases and J by 7 bases; unmatched bases: 5. DNA of the CDR3: TGTGCCATCAGGACCGGGACAGGGGTCGGGGAGCTGTTTTTT. As protein: CAIRTGTGVGELFF.

This clonotype was recorded many times. The rearrangement links TRBV20-1 to TRBJ2-3; tentative D call: TRBD1 (6 bases). The CDR3 totals 15 residues. V shed 0 bases and J shed 5 bases, with 15 bases lying between them. The V gene's germline CDR1 is DFQATT and CDR2 SNEGSKA (reference sequence). The CDR3 sequence is CSARDFIQGIDTQYF. CDR3 sequence (DNA): TGCAGTGCTAGAGATTTCATTCAGGGGATAGATACGCAGTATTTT.

This sequence joins TRBV6-1 and TRBJ1-5; no clear D. Between the trimmed V and J ends, which lost 5 bases and 3 bases, there was a span of 8 bases. This CDR3 spans 13 amino acids. Germline V gene data show CDR1 as MNHNS and CDR2 as SASEGT. The CDR3 here is CASSTSFNQPQHF. DNA of the CDR3: TGTGCCAGCAGTACAAGTTTCAATCAGCCCCAGCATTTT.

There are many counts of this clonotype. The chain employs TRBV7-6 and TRBJ2-7; 7 bases align to TRBD2. The CDR3 covers 14 residues. Germline CDR1 is SGHVS and CDR2 is FNYEAQ. Trimming cost V 4 bases and J 5 bases; bases outside gene matches: 8. This CDR3 reads CASSSSMAGDEQYF. The CDR3 coding sequence is TGTGCCAGCAGCTCCAGCATGGCGGGGGACGAGCAGTACTTC.

This clonotype was seen ten or more times. The V call is TRBV2, the J call TRBJ2-3; unclear D gene. The V and J ends lost 3 bases and 4 bases respectively, with 2 bases between them. Germline V lookup: CDR1 SNHLY, CDR2 FYNNEI. The CDR3 spans 11 residues. Here the CDR3 DNA reads TGTGCCAGCAGTGATTCAGATACGCAGTATTTT. The encoded protein is CASSDSDTQYF.

This clonotype was observed a handful of times. The chain employs TRBV27 and TRBJ1-5; D not resolved. Trimming cost V 0 bases and J 0 bases, with 6 bases left between them. Germline V gene sequence: CDR1 MNHEY, CDR2 SMNVEV (reference sequence). The CDR3 contains 15 residues. CDR3: CASSLSQDSNQPQHF. The DNA for the CDR3 is TGTGCCAGCAGTTTATCGCAAGATAGCAATCAGCCCCAGCATTTT.

This clonotype was detected ten times or more. The rearrangement uses TRBV28 and TRBJ1-1, with TRBD1 as a possible D gene (6 bases). Per the germline V gene, CDR1 is MDHEN and CDR2 is SYDVKM. The CDR3 has 11 residues. Trimming cost V 10 bases and J 4 bases, with 10 bases left between them. For the CDR3, the DNA is TGTGCCATCCAGGGGAGCACTGAAGCTTTCTTT. Translating it yields CAIQGSTEAFF. Looking up the rest from reference TRBV28 and TRBJ1-1 gives the full variable domain: DVKVTQSSRYLVKRTGEKVFLECVQDMDHENMFWYRQDPGLGLRLIYFSYDVKMKEKGDIPEGYSVSREKKERFSLILESASTNQTSMYLCAIQGSTEAFFGQGTRLTVV.

In this sample, this clonotype turned up a few times. The V gene is TRBV28, the J gene TRBJ2-7; 11 nucleotides align to TRBD2. J gave up 0 bases and V 4 bases, and 5 bases lay outside the gene matches. Germline V CDR1 and CDR2: MDHEN, SYDVKM. The CDR3 loop spans 16 amino acids. In nucleotides, the CDR3 is TGTGCCAGCAGTTCCTTAGCGGGAGGGAGCTCCTACGAGCAGTACTTC. Protein product: CASSSLAGGSSYEQYF.

This sequence joins TRBV19 and TRBJ2-1; D remains ambiguous. The V gene lost 3 bases and the J gene lost 6 bases, with 9 bases spanning the gap. Looked up from germline, CDR1 is LNHDA and CDR2 is SQIVND (reference sequence). CDR3 length: 13 amino acids. The CDR3 reads CASSIGFGNEQFF. The DNA of the CDR3 is TGTGCCAGTAGTATCGGGTTTGGCAATGAGCAGTTCTTC. Variable domain in full (rest from reference TRBV19 and TRBJ2-1): DGGITQSPKYLFRKEGQNVTLSCEQNLNHDAMYWYRQDPGQGLRLIYYSQIVNDFQKGDIAEGYSVSREKKESFPLTVTSAQKNPTAFYLCASSIGFGNEQFFGPGTRLTVL.

This clonotype was seen a few times. The rearrangement links TRBV4-1 to TRBJ2-7; 9 bases are a match to TRBD1. CDR1 is MGHRA, CDR2 YSYEKL, per germline. This CDR3 is 15 amino acids long. V was pared by 0 bases and J by 7 bases, with 7 bases of the junction left unmatched. The CDR3 nucleotides read TGCGCCAGCAGCCAAGATTGGACAGGGGTCTGGGAGCAGTACTTC. Its protein is CASSQDWTGVWEQYF.